This T cell receptor (beta chain) was obtained from a study of cytomegalovirus exposure and HLA in healthy donors. Study overall: For the approximately 430 genotyped donors, approximately 82% fell within the Caucasian-associated ancestry cluster.

The PCR had 60 Vbeta and 13 Jbeta primers. Some clones are missing from TCRdb's copy, which holds only in-frame ones; the method was immunoSEQ multiplex PCR. The table has about 72,000 clones, 75% to 85% seen once. All the people who gave samples were healthy bone marrow donors. Whole-study findings and limits: A reported reduction in N-insertions relative to the roughly 610-donor mean was seen in an Asian-associated ancestry cluster in a later analysis.

CDR3 length equals 15 residues. Germline V gene sequence: CDR1 SGHRS, CDR2 YFSETQ. Between the trimmed V and J ends, which lost 4 bases and 2 bases, there was a span of 15 bases. This clone was seen once. The antigen is not known. The J gene is TRBJ1-2, the V gene TRBV5-1; no reliable D call. The specimen sequenced was PBMCs. The origin of this receptor is a man aged 40-49 years in good health and CMV-seronegative. The CDR3 spells CASSPLGRANYGYTF. CDR3 DNA: TGCGCCAGCAGCCCCCTAGGGCGGGCCAACTATGGCTACACCTTC.